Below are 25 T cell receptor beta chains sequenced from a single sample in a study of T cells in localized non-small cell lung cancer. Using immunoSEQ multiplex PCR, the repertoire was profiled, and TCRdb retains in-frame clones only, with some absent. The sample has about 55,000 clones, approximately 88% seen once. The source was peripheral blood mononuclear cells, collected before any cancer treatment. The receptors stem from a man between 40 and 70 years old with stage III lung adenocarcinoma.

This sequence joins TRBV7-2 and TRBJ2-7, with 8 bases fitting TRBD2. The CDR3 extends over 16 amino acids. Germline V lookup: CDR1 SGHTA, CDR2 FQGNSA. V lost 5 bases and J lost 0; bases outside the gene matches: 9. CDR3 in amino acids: CASSPRGGLSSYEQYF. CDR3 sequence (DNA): TGTGCCAGCAGCCCTCGGGGGGGCCTAAGCTCCTACGAGCAGTACTTC.

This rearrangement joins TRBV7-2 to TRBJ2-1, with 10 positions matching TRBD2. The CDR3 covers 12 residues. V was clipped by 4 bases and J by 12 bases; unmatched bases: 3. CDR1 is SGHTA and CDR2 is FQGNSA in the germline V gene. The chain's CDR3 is CASSYQREGQFF. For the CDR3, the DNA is TGTGCCAGCAGCTACCAGCGGGAGGGGCAGTTCTTC.

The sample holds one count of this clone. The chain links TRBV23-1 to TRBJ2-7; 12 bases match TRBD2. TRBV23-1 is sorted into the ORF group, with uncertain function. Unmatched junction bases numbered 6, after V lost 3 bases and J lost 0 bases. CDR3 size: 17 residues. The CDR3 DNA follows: TGCGCCAGCAGTCATTCGACTAGCGGGGGATGCTCCTACGAGCAGTACTTC. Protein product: CASSHSTSGGCSYEQYF.

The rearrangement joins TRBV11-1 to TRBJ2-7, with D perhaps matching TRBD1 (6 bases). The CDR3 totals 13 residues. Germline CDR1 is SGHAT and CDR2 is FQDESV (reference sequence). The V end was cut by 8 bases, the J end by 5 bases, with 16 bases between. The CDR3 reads CASGMGAGDEQYF. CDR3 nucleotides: TGTGCCAGCGGTATGGGGGCAGGGGACGAGCAGTACTTC. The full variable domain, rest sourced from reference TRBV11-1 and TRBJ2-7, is EAEVAQSPRYKITEKSQAVAFWCDPISGHATLYWYRQILGQGPELLVQFQDESVVDDSQLPKDRFSAERLKGVDSTLKIQPAELGDSAMYLCASGMGAGDEQYFGPGTRLTVT.

The CDR3 sequence is CAWSGQQNTGELFF. The CDR3 DNA reads as TGTGCCTGGAGTGGGCAGCAGAACACCGGGGAGCTGTTTTTT. V gene TRBV30 combines with J gene TRBJ2-2; no firm D call. V lost 1 base, J lost 1 base, and 7 bases lay in between. The CDR3 runs to 14 residues. Germline lookup yields CDR1 GTSNPN and CDR2 SVGIG (reference sequence).

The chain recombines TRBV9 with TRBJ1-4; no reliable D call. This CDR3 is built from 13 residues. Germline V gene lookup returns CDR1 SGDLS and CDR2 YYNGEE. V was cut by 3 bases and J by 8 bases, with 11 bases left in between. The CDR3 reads CASSAPEGEKLFF. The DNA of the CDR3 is TGTGCCAGCAGCGCCCCCGAGGGAGAAAAACTGTTTTTT.

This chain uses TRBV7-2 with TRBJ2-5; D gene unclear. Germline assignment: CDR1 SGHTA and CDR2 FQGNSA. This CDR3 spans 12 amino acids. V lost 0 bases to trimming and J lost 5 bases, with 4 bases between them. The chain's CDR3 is CASSLARETQYF. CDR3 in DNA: TGTGCCAGCAGCTTAGCGCGGGAGACCCAGTACTTC.

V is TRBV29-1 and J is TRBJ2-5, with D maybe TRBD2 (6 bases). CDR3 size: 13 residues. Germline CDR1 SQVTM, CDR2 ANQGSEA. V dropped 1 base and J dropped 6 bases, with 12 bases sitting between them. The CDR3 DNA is TGCAGCGTTGAAGCCGGGAGTACGAAGACCCAGTACTTC. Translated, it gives CSVEAGSTKTQYF.

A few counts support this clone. The CDR3 here is CASSAVGTGELFF. The CDR3 bases are TGTGCCAGCAGTGCCGTTGGCACCGGGGAGCTGTTTTTT. The rearrangement links TRBV6-4 to TRBJ2-2; D is uncertain. V lost 4 bases to trimming and J lost 4 bases, with 7 bases between them. CDR1 is MRHNA, CDR2 SNTAGT, per germline. CDR3 length equals 13 residues.

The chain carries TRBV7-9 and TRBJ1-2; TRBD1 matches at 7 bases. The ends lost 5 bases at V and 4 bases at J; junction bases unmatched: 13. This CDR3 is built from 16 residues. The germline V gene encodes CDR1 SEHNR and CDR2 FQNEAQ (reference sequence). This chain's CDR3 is CASSPPNSQGTYGYTF. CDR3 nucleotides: TGTGCCAGCAGCCCTCCTAACTCACAGGGGACCTATGGCTACACCTTC.

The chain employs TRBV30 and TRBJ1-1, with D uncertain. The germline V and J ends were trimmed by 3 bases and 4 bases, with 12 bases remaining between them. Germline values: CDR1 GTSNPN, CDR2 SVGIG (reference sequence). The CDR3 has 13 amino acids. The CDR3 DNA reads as TGTGCCTGGAGCCACGGACGGATCACTGAAGCTTTCTTT. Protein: CAWSHGRITEAFF.

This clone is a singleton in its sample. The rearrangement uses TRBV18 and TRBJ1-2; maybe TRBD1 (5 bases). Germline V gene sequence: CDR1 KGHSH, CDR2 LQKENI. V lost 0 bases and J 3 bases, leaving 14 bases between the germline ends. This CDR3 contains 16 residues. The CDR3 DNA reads TGTGCCAGCTCACCACCCTCGGTGGGGGATGACTATGGCTACACCTTC. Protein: CASSPPSVGDDYGYTF.

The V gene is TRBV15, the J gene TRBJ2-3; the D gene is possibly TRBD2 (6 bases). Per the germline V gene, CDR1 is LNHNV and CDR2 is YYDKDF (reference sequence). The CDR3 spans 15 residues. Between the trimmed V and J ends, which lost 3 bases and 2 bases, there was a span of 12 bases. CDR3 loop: CATSSGGSFTDTQYF. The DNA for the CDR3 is TGTGCCACCAGCAGCGGGGGTAGCTTCACAGATACGCAGTATTTT.

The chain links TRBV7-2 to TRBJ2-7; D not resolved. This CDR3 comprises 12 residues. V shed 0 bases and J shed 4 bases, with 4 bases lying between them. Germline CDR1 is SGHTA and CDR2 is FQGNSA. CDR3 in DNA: TGTGCCAGCAGCTTAGCATTTTACGAGCAGTACTTC. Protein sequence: CASSLAFYEQYF.

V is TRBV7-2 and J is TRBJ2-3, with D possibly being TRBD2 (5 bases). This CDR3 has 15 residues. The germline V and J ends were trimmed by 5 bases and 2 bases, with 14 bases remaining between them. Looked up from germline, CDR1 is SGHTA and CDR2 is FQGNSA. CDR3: CASSLGVGVTDTQYF. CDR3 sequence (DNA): TGTGCCAGCAGCCTCGGAGTGGGAGTCACAGATACGCAGTATTTT. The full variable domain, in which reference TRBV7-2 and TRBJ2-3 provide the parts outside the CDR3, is GAGVSQSPSNKVTEKGKDVELRCDPISGHTALYWYRQSLGQGLEFLIYFQGNSAPDKSGLPSDRFSAERTGGSVSTLTIQRTQQEDSAVYLCASSLGVGVTDTQYFGPGTRLTVL.

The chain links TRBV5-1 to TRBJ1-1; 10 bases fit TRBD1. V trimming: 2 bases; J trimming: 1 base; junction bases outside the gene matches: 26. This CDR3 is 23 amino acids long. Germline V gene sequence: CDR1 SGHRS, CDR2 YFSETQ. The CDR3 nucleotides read TGCGCCAGCAGCTTTAGTGTCCTCGGGACAGGGGTTCCATCATCATCGCGGAACACTGAAGCTTTCTTT. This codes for CASSFSVLGTGVPSSSRNTEAFF.

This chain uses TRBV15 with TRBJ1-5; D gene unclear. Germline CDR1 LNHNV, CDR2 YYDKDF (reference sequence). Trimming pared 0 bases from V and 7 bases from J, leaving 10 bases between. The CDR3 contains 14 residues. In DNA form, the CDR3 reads TGTGCCACCAGCAGAGATCTTTCGAGACAGCCCCAGCATTTT. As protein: CATSRDLSRQPQHF. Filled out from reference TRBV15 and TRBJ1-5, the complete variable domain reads DAMVIQNPRYQVTQFGKPVTLSCSQTLNHNVMYWYQQKSSQAPKLLFHYYDKDFNNEADTPDNFQSRRPNTSFCFLDIRSPGLGDTAMYLCATSRDLSRQPQHFGDGTRLSIL.

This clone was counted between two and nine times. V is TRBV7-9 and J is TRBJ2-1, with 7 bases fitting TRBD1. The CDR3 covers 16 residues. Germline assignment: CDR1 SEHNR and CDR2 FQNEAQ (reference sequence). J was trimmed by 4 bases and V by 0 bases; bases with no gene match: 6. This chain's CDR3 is CASSLAGKGAYNEQFF. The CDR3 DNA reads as TGTGCCAGCAGCTTAGCGGGGAAGGGGGCTTACAATGAGCAGTTCTTC.

The CDR3 bases are TGTGCCAGCAGCCCGGGGGCAGGGGGCTCAAGCAATCAGCCCCAGCATTTT. Encoded protein: CASSPGAGGSSNQPQHF. This rearrangement joins TRBV7-9 to TRBJ1-5; 8 bases agree with TRBD1. The CDR3 has 17 amino acids. From germline, CDR1 is SEHNR and CDR2 FQNEAQ (reference sequence). The V and J ends lost 5 bases and 1 base, in that order; junction bases with no gene match: 10.

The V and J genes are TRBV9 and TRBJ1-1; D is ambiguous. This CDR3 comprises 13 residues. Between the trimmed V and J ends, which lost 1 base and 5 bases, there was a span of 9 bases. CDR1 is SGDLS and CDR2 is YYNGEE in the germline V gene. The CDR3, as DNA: TGTGCCAGCAGCGTACAGGTGGCTACTGAAGCTTTCTTT. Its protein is CASSVQVATEAFF. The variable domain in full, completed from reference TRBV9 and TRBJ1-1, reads DSGVTQTPKHLITATGQRVTLRCSPRSGDLSVYWYQQSLDQGLQFLIQYYNGEERAKGNILERFSAQQFPDLHSELNLSSLELGDSALYFCASSVQVATEAFFGQGTRLTVV.

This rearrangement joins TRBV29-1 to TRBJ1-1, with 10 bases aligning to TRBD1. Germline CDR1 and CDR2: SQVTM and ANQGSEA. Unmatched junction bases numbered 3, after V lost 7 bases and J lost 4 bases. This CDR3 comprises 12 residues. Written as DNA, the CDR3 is TGCAGCGGGGACAGGGGCGGCACTGAAGCTTTCTTT. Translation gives CSGDRGGTEAFF.

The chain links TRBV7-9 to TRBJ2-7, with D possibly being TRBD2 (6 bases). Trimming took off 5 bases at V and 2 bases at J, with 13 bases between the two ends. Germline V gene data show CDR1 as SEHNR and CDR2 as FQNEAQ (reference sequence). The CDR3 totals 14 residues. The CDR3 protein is CASSPIGGAYEQYF. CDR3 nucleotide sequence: TGTGCCAGCAGCCCTATCGGCGGGGCCTACGAGCAGTACTTC. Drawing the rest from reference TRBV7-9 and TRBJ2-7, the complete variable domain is DTGVSQNPRHKITKRGQNVTFRCDPISEHNRLYWYRQTLGQGPEFLTYFQNEAQLEKSRLLSDRFSAERPKGSFSTLEIQRTEQGDSAMYLCASSPIGGAYEQYFGPGTRLTVT.

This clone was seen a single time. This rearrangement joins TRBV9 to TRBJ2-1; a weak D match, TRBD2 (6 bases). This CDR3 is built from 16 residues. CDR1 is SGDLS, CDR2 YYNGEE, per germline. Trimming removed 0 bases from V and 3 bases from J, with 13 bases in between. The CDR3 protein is CASSVGGSGSYNEQFF. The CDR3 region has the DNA TGTGCCAGCAGCGTAGGTGGTAGCGGAAGCTACAATGAGCAGTTCTTC.

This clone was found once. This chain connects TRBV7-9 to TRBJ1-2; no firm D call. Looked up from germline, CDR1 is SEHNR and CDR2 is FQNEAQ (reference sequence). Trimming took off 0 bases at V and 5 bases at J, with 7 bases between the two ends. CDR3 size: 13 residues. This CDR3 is CASSLAAEYGYTF. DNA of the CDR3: TGTGCCAGCAGCTTAGCGGCAGAGTATGGCTACACCTTC.

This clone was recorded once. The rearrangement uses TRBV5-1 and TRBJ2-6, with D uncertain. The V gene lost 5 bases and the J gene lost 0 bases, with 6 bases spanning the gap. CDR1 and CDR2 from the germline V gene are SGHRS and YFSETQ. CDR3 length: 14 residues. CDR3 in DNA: TGCGCCAGCAGTAGTTCCTCTGGGGCCAACGTCCTGACTTTC. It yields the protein CASSSSSGANVLTF.